The 19 T cell receptor beta chains presented below share a single source sample, sequenced in a study of blood T cell repertoires in COVID-19. Sequencing used immunoSEQ multiplex PCR; TCRdb keeps in-frame clones, though not all of them. The sample holds 20,000 to 30,000 clones, approximately 72% seen once. Sequenced input: peripheral blood. Every receptor here comes from a man aged 55 to 69 with active or convalescent COVID-19.

This sequence joins TRBV19 and TRBJ1-6; the D is unclear. V gave up 6 bases and J gave up 9 bases, with 9 bases separating them. The CDR3 length is 12 residues. Germline V gene lookup returns CDR1 LNHDA and CDR2 SQIVND (reference sequence). The CDR3 DNA reads TGTGCCAGTAGGGCGGGGTCTTCACCCCTCCACTTT. It is translated as CASRAGSSPLHF.

This chain links TRBV12-5 with TRBJ2-1; D not resolved. The CDR3 is 14 amino acids. V was trimmed by 2 bases and J by 6 bases, leaving 11 bases between them. CDR1 and CDR2 from the germline V gene are LGHNT and FRNRAP. CDR3 nucleotide sequence: TGTGCTAGTGGTTTGATTGTACTTGCCAATGAGCAGTTCTTC. It encodes CASGLIVLANEQFF.

This clone was counted only a few times. This chain uses TRBV9 with TRBJ2-2; no firm D call. The germline CDR1 and CDR2 sequences are SGDLS and YYNGEE. The germline V and J ends were trimmed by 3 bases and 3 bases, with 9 bases remaining between them. The CDR3 runs 14 residues. This CDR3 reads CASSGSHYTGELFF. The CDR3 nucleotides are TGTGCCAGCAGCGGCAGTCATTACACCGGGGAGCTGTTTTTT.

This clone was observed a few times. The chain joins TRBV6-5 to TRBJ2-5, with 10 bases aligning to TRBD2. The trim removed 8 bases at V and 2 bases at J, leaving 5 bases unmatched. Germline lookup yields CDR1 MNHEY and CDR2 SVGAGI. The CDR3 extends over 14 amino acids. CDR3 amino acids: CASVAGGPQETQYF. The CDR3, as DNA: TGTGCCAGCGTAGCGGGGGGACCACAAGAGACCCAGTACTTC.

Here the CDR3 DNA reads TGCGCCAGCAGTCATCTCCACAAGAACCAAGAGACCCAGTACTTC. It translates to CASSHLHKNQETQYF. The chain joins TRBV23-1 to TRBJ2-5; D not certain. TRBV23-1 is given ORF status, its function remaining uncertain. The CDR3 is 15 amino acids. Trimming removed 3 bases at V and 0 bases at J, with 11 bases between.

The chain employs TRBV5-4 and TRBJ1-3; D unresolved. CDR1 is SGHNT, CDR2 YYREEE, per germline (reference sequence). The CDR3 loop spans 14 amino acids. V lost 4 bases and J 0 bases, leaving 8 bases between the germline ends. The CDR3 sequence: CASSRGFSGNTIYF. The CDR3 nucleotides are TGTGCCAGCAGCCGGGGTTTCTCTGGAAACACCATATATTTT.

The genes are TRBV6-1 and TRBJ2-7, with 8 bases that match TRBD1. There are 14 residues in the CDR3. The V segment lost 2 bases and the J segment 2 bases; nucleotides outside the gene matches: 2. The germline V gene has CDR1 MNHNS and CDR2 SASEGT. The CDR3 spells CASSEQGQAYEQYF. DNA for the CDR3: TGTGCCAGCAGTGAACAGGGACAGGCCTACGAGCAGTACTTC.

The V gene is TRBV10-1, the J gene TRBJ1-1; 7 bases are shared with TRBD1. V was clipped by 3 bases and J by 4 bases; unmatched bases: 8. The CDR3 consists of 15 residues. CDR1 is WNHNN and CDR2 is SYGVQD in the germline V gene (reference sequence). This CDR3 reads CASSDLQGSFTEAFF. Here the CDR3 DNA reads TGCGCCAGCAGTGATCTACAGGGGAGTTTCACTGAAGCTTTCTTT.

The CDR3 spells CASNSRVYGYTF. In nucleotides, the CDR3 is TGTGCCAGTAATTCCAGGGTATATGGCTACACCTTC. The V gene is TRBV19, the J gene TRBJ1-2; the D gene is possibly TRBD1 (5 bases). Germline V gene data show CDR1 as LNHDA and CDR2 as SQIVND (reference sequence). The CDR3 consists of 12 residues. Trimming left V 7 bases short and J 5 bases short, with 11 bases between.

The chain combines TRBV11-2 with TRBJ1-1; D is possibly TRBD1 (5 bases). The CDR3 is 13 residues long. The V end lost 0 bases, the J end lost 8 bases, and 10 bases lay between the germline ends. Germline loops: CDR1 SGHAT, CDR2 FQNNGV. CDR3 nucleotide sequence: TGTGCCAGCAGCTTAGATCGGGGGTTGGAAGCTTTCTTT. Translation gives CASSLDRGLEAFF.

The chain has TRBV29-1 and TRBJ1-1; tentatively, D is TRBD1 (5 bases). Trimming pared 2 bases from V and 11 bases from J, leaving 18 bases between. Germline assignment: CDR1 SQVTM and CDR2 ANQGSEA. This CDR3 contains 13 residues. The CDR3 here is CSVEFGQGPPAFF. Written as DNA, the CDR3 is TGCAGCGTTGAATTTGGGCAGGGTCCTCCTGCTTTCTTT. Based on the CDR3 plus reference TRBV29-1 and TRBJ1-1, the full variable domain is SAVISQKPSRDICQRGTSLTIQCQVDSQVTMMFWYRQQPGQSLTLIATANQGSEATYESGFVIDKFPISRPNLTFSTLTVSNMSPEDSSIYLCSVEFGQGPPAFFGQGTRLTVV.

This sequence joins TRBV7-6 and TRBJ2-2; 10 nucleotides line up with TRBD1. The CDR3 is 14 amino acids. With V trimmed by 6 bases and J by 6 bases, 4 bases remained unmatched. Germline V CDR1 and CDR2: SGHVS, FNYEAQ. CDR3 coding DNA: TGTGCCAGCAGGGACAGGGGGGAAGCCGGGGAGCTGTTTTTT. This encodes CASRDRGEAGELFF.

The chain links TRBV30 to TRBJ1-1, with 10 bases that match TRBD1. The J segment lost 5 bases and the V segment lost 5 bases, leaving 5 bases of the junction unmatched. This CDR3 spans 13 amino acids. CDR1 GTSNPN and CDR2 SVGIG come from the germline V gene (reference sequence). In DNA, the CDR3 is TGTGCCTGGGGGGGACAGGGGAAGACTGAAGCTTTCTTT. It specifies CAWGGQGKTEAFF.

This chain uses TRBV6-5 with TRBJ2-7; 10 positions match TRBD1. Unmatched junction bases numbered 6, after V lost 7 bases and J lost 0 bases. This CDR3 region has 15 residues. CDR1 and CDR2 (germline): MNHEY, SVGAGI. This CDR3 reads CASNTRTGGSYEQYF. CDR3 nucleotide sequence: TGTGCCAGCAATACAAGGACAGGGGGCTCCTACGAGCAGTACTTC.

The chain is built from TRBV4-2 and TRBJ2-1, with 7 bases identical to TRBD1. V lost 1 base and J lost 2; bases outside the gene matches: 5. The CDR3 is made up of 16 amino acids. Germline CDR1 is LGHNA and CDR2 is YNFKEQ. The CDR3 loop is CASSQGSQGAYNEQFF. CDR3 sequence (DNA): TGTGCCAGCAGCCAAGGTAGTCAGGGGGCCTACAATGAGCAGTTCTTC.

The rearrangement uses TRBV11-2 and TRBJ2-3; no clear D gene. V was cut by 1 base and J by 2 bases, with 10 bases left in between. CDR1 is SGHAT and CDR2 is FQNNGV in the germline V gene. The CDR3 has 15 residues. DNA for the CDR3: TGTGCCAGCAGCTTAGTGAGGCCAGTCACAGATACGCAGTATTTT. This gives the protein CASSLVRPVTDTQYF.

With respect to this clone: An end of the junction does not agree with germline; a read error may underlie this. The CDR3 region is CASSLGGQPPNYGYTF. The CDR3 nucleotides read TGCGCCAGCAGCTTGGGAGGACAGCCTCCTAATTATGGCTACACCTTC. The J gene is TRBJ1-2, the V gene TRBV5-1, with a weak D call TRBD1 (6 bases). The CDR3 is made up of 16 amino acids. CDR1 and CDR2 from the germline V gene are SGHRS and YFSETQ.

The chain joins TRBV5-1 to TRBJ1-2; possibly TRBD1 for D (6 bases). The V end lost 5 bases, the J end lost 3 bases, and 8 bases lay between the germline ends. CDR1 is SGHRS, CDR2 YFSETQ, per germline. The CDR3 runs to 12 residues. CDR3 in amino acids: CASRAGDYGYTF. The CDR3 region has the DNA TGCGCCAGCAGAGCAGGGGACTATGGCTACACCTTC.

This clone was counted a single time. This chain connects TRBV30 to TRBJ2-3; TRBD2 aligns across 7 bases. The length of the CDR3 is 16 residues. The germline V gene has CDR1 GTSNPN and CDR2 SVGIG (reference sequence). J was trimmed by 4 bases and V by 3 bases; bases with no gene match: 13. In DNA form, the CDR3 reads TGTGCCTGGAGGGAAAGCGGGGTCCTTAGCTCAGATACGCAGTATTTT. Translation: CAWRESGVLSSDTQYF.